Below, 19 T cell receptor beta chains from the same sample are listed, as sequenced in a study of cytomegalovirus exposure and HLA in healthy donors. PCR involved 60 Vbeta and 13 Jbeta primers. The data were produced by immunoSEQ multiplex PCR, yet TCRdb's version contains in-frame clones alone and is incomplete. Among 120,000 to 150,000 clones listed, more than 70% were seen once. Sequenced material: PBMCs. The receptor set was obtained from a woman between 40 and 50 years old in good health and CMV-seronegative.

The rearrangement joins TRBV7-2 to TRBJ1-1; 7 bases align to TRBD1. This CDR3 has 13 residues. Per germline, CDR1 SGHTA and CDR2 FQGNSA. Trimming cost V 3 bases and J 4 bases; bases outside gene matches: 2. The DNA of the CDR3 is TGTGCCAGCAGCTTGACAGGGCTCACTGAAGCTTTCTTT. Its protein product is CASSLTGLTEAFF.

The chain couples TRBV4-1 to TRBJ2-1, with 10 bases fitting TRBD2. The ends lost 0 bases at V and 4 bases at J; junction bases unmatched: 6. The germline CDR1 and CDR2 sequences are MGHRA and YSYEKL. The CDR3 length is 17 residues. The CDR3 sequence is CASSQDPLAGTYNEQFF. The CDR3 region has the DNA TGCGCCAGCAGCCAAGACCCACTAGCGGGGACATACAATGAGCAGTTCTTC.

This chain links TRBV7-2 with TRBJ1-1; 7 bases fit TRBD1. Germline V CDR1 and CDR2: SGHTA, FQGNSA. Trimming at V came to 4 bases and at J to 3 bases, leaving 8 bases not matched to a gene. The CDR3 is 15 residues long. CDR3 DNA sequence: TGTGCCAGCAGCTCCACAGGGGATTTATACACTGAAGCTTTCTTT. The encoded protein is CASSSTGDLYTEAFF.

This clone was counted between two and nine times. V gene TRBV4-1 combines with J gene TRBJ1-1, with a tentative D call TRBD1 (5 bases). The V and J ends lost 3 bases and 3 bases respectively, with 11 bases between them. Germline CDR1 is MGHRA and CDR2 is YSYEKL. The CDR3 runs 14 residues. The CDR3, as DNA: TGCGCCAGCAGCCAGATCGACAGCTACACTGAAGCTTTCTTT. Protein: CASSQIDSYTEAFF.

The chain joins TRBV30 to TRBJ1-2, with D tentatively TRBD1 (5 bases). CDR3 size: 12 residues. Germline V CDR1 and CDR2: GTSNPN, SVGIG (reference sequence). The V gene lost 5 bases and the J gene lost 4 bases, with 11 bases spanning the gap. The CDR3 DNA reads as TGTGCCTGGGCAGGGTATGTCTATGGCTACACCTTC. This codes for CAWAGYVYGYTF. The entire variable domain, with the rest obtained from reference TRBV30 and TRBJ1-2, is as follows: SQTIHQWPATLVQPVGSPLSLECTVEGTSNPNLYWYRQAAGRGLQLLFYSVGIGQISSEVPQNLSASRPQDRQFILSSKKLLLSDSGFYLCAWAGYVYGYTFGSGTRLTVV.

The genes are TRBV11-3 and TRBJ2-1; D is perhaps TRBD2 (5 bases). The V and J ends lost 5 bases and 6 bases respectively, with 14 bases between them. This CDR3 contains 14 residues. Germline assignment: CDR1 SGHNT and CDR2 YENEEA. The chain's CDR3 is CASSPSGVGNEQFF. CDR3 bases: TGTGCCAGCAGCCCCTCCGGGGTTGGCAATGAGCAGTTCTTC.

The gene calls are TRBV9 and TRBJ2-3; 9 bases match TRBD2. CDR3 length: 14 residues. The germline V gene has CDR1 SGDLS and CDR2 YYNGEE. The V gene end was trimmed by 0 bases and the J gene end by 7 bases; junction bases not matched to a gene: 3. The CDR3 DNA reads TGTGCCAGCAGCGTAGGGCTAGCGGGAAATACGCAGTATTTT. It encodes CASSVGLAGNTQYF.

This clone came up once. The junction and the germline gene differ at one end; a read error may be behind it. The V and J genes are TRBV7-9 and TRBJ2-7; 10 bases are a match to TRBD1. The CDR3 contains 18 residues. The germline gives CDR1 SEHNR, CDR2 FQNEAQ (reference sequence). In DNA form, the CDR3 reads TGTTCCAGCAGCTTAGTTGGAGGGGGACAGGGGTTCGCCTACGAGCAGTACTTC. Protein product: CSSSLVGGGQGFAYEQYF.

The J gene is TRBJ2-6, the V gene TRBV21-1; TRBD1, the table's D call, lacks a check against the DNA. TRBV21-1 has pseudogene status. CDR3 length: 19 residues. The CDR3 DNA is TGTGCCAGCAGCAAAGACTTAACAGGTTCGAACTCTGGGGCCAACGTCCTGACTTTC. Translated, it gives CASSKDLTGSNSGANVLTF.

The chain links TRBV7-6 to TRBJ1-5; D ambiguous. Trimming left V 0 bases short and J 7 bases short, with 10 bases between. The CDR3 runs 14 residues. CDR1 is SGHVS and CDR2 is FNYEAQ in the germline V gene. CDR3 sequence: CASSLAQTGQPQHF. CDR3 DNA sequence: TGTGCCAGCAGCTTAGCGCAAACGGGACAGCCCCAGCATTTT.

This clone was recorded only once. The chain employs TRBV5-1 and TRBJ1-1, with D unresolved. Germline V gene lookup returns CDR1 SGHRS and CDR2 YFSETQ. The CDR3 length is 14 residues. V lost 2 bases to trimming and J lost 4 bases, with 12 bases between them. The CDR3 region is CASSFSPGSTEAFF. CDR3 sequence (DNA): TGCGCCAGCAGCTTTTCTCCGGGGTCCACTGAAGCTTTCTTT.

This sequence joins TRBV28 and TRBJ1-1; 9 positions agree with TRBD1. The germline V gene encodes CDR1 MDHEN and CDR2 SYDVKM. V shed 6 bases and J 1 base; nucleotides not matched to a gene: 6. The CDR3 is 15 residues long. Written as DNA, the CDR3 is TGTGCCAGCAGCTCCGGGACAGGGTCGAACACTGAAGCTTTCTTT. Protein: CASSSGTGSNTEAFF.

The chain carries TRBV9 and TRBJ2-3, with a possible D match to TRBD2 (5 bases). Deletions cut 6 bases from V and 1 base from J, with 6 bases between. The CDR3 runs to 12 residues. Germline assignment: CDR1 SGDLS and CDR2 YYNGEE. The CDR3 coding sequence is TGTGCCAGCACGGAGGGCACAGATACGCAGTATTTT. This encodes CASTEGTDTQYF.

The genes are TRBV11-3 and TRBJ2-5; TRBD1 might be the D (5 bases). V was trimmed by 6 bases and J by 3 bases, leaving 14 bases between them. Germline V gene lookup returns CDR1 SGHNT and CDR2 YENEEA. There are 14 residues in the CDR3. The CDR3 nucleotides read TGTGCCAGCAGTCCGACAGCGACCGAAGAGACCCAGTACTTC. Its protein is CASSPTATEETQYF. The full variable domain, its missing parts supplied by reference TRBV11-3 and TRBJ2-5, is EAGVVQSPRYKIIEKKQPVAFWCNPISGHNTLYWYLQNLGQGPELLIRYENEEAVDDSQLPKDRFSAERLKGVDSTLKIQPAELGDSAVYLCASSPTATEETQYFGPGTRLLVL.

The CDR3 nucleotides are TGTGCCTGGAGTGGGCCGGGACTGGGCACAGATACGCAGTATTTT. Translated: CAWSGPGLGTDTQYF. The J gene is TRBJ2-3, the V gene TRBV30, with a tentative D call TRBD2 (6 bases). Trimming removed 1 base at V and 1 base at J, with 12 bases between. The CDR3 contains 15 residues. Germline V gene sequence: CDR1 GTSNPN, CDR2 SVGIG (reference sequence).

The CDR3: CASSIGFGQSTEAFF. In DNA form, the CDR3 reads TGTGCCAGTAGTATAGGATTTGGGCAGAGCACTGAAGCTTTCTTT. The V and J genes are TRBV19 and TRBJ1-1; unclear D gene. Trimming took off 1 base at V and 4 bases at J, with 13 bases between the two ends. CDR3 length: 15 residues. Germline V gene data show CDR1 as LNHDA and CDR2 as SQIVND (reference sequence).

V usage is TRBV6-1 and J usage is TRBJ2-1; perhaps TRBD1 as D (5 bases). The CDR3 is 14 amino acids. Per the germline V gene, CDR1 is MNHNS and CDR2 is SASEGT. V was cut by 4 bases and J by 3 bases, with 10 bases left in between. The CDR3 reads CASSAQGGYNEQFF. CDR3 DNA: TGTGCCAGCAGTGCCCAGGGCGGCTACAATGAGCAGTTCTTC.

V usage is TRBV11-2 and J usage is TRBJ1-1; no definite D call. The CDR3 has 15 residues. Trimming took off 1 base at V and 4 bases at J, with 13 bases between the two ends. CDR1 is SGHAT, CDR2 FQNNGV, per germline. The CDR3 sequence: CASSLVGGMSTEAFF. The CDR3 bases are TGTGCCAGCAGCTTAGTTGGAGGGATGAGCACTGAAGCTTTCTTT.

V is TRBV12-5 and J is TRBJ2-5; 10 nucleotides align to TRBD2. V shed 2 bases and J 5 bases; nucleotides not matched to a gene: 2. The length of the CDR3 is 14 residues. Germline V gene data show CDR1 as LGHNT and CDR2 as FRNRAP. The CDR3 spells CASGLPAGGETQYF. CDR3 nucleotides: TGTGCTAGTGGTTTGCCAGCGGGGGGGGAGACCCAGTACTTC.